This T cell receptor (beta chain) was sequenced for a study of T cell responses to AZD1222 COVID-19 vaccine. Study-level findings and limits: Females outnumbered males among donors, who were mostly white British; clonal diversity was possibly underestimated. No repertoire was sampled before or during the peak T cell response, only after it. The study identified only five or six AZD1222 recipients as seropositive at baseline.

Assay: immunoSEQ multiplex PCR; the TCRdb copy retains only in-frame clones and omits some. Here the sample table reports over 120,000 clones. Notes on this clone: Its antigen is as yet unknown.

The TCR sequence derives from an adult in good health. Sequenced input: peripheral blood.

The CDR3 DNA follows: TGTGCCAGTAGACAGGGTGAGGCGCAGTATTTT. This encodes CASRQGEAQYF. The rearrangement uses TRBV19 and TRBJ2-3, with D perhaps matching TRBD1 (6 bases). The CDR3 length is 11 residues. Trimming pared 6 bases from V and 10 bases from J, leaving 11 bases between. Germline V gives CDR1 LNHDA, CDR2 SQIVND (reference sequence). The full variable domain, with the rest looked up from reference TRBV19 and TRBJ2-3, is DGGITQSPKYLFRKEGQNVTLSCEQNLNHDAMYWYRQDPGQGLRLIYYSQIVNDFQKGDIAEGYSVSREKKESFPLTVTSAQKNPTAFYLCASRQGEAQYFGPGTRLTVL.